This TCR beta chain was sequenced during a study of beta chain features in type 1 diabetes. TCRB transcripts that were expressed got sequenced, as all of the isolated RNA had been reverse transcribed. TCRdb's table, derived via immunoSEQ multiplex PCR, lists solely in-frame clones and lacks some. The sample lists 300,000 to 400,000 clones, about a tenth occurring once. There are a few counts of this clone. Its cognate antigen is unknown. Per the germline V gene, CDR1 is SGHDT and CDR2 is YYEEEE. After removal of 3 bases from V and 7 bases from J, the junction contained 7 bases not matched to a gene. CDR3 size: 15 residues. Study findings and constraints: For type 1 diabetes patients, VDJ junctions showed fewer insertions and more deletions. When Type 1 diabetes patients were examined, their TCRB CDR3s proved moderately but significantly shorter in all four CD4+ subsets. Patients' naive, central memory and regulatory TCRB repertoires appeared more alike than those of healthy donors.

J is TRBJ1-6 and V is TRBV5-6; TRBD1 agrees at 7 bases. The sequenced material came from central memory CD4+ T cells from blood. The sequence was collected from a man aged 25-45 years with type 1 diabetes. CDR3 nucleotide sequence: TGTGCCAGCAGCTCCGATACAGGGGCAAATTCACCCCTCCACTTT. Translated: CASSSDTGANSPLHF. The variable domain in full, with the rest retrieved from reference TRBV5-6 and TRBJ1-6, is DAGVTQSPTHLIKTRGQQVTLRCSPKSGHDTVSWYQQALGQGPQFIFQYYEEEERQRGNFPDRFSGHQFPNYSSELNVNALLLGDSALYLCASSSDTGANSPLHFGNGTRLTVT.